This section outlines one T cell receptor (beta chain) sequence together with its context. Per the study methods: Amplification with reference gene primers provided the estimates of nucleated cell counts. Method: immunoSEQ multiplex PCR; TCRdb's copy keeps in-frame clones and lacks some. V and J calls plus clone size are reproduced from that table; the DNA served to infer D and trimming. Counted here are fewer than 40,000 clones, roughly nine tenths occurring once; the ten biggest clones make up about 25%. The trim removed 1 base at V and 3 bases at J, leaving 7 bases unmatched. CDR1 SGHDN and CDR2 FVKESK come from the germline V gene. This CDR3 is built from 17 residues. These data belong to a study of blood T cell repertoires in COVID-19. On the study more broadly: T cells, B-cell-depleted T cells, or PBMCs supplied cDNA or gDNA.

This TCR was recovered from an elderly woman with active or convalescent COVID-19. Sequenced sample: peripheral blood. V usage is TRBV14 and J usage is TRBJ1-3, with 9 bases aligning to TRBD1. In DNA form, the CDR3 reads TGTGCCAGCAGCCAAGTGCGAACAGGGGGCGTTGGAAACACCATATATTTT. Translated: CASSQVRTGGVGNTIYF. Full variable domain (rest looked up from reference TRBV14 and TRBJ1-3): EAGVTQFPSHSVIEKGQTVTLRCDPISGHDNLYWYRRVMGKEIKFLLHFVKESKQDESGMPNNRFLAERTGGTYSTLKVQPAELEDSGVYFCASSQVRTGGVGNTIYFGEGSWLTVV.